This TCR beta chain was identified in a study of cytomegalovirus exposure and HLA in healthy donors. Study-level findings and limits: A previous analysis found most TCR beta V segments productive roughly 87% or roughly 30% of the time. The classifier, whose performance was assessed in both the original and validation cohorts, reportedly diagnosed cytomegalovirus status with high specificity and sensitivity.

PCR amplification relied on 60 Vbeta primers (plus 13 Jbeta primers). In the original analysis: Around 80 million unique TCR beta chains, about 10 million of them shared, were counted by a later analysis. TCRdb's table, derived via immunoSEQ multiplex PCR, lists solely in-frame clones and lacks some. From that table come the V and J calls and clone size; the DNA was used to work out D and trimming. The sample yields about 150,000 clones, 75% seen once. As for this clone: Its antigen is still unknown.

Germline loops: CDR1 SGHAT, CDR2 FQNNGV. V was trimmed by 5 bases and J by 0 bases, leaving 14 bases between them. The CDR3 sequence is 16 residues long. The sample was PBMCs. The sequence was obtained from a man between 18 and 35 years old in good health and CMV-seronegative. The chain combines TRBV11-2 with TRBJ1-3, with TRBD1 as a possible D gene (6 bases). In DNA, the CDR3 is TGTGCCAGCAGCCAACGGGACACATCCTCTGGAAACACCATATATTTT. This gives the protein CASSQRDTSSGNTIYF.